Shown below are 14 T cell receptor beta chains from a single sample sequenced in a study of identical twins. TCRdb processed the 5' RACE reads anew with MiXCR; each CDR3 protein has one entry. The sample includes some 320,000 distinct CDR3 sequences, approximately 13% of them seen just once. The same sample was also studied in work on yellow fever vaccine responses in identical twins.

The sample was CD8+ T cells sorted from blood. The receptors derive from a woman under 30 in good health.

This clonotype appeared many times. CDR3 protein: CASSLGQEGMKVYEQYF. CDR3 DNA sequence: TGCGCCAGCAGCTTGGGCCAGGAAGGTATGAAGGTCTACGAGCAGTACTTC. The genes are TRBV5-1 and TRBJ2-7, with D uncertain. In germline, CDR1 is SGHRS, CDR2 YFSETQ. The ends were cut back, 0 bases at V and 3 bases at J, with 19 bases in the middle. This CDR3 region has 17 residues.

The chain has TRBV10-2 and TRBJ2-2; TRBD1 might be the D (6 bases). The germline V and J ends were trimmed by 10 bases and 5 bases, with 14 bases remaining between them. The CDR3 is made up of 13 amino acids. CDR1 WSHSY and CDR2 SAAADI come from the germline V gene. CDR3 region: CAIRTEDTGELFF. As DNA, the CDR3 is TGCGCCATCCGGACAGAAGATACCGGGGAGCTGTTTTTT.

This clonotype turned up a few times. For the CDR3, the DNA is TGTGCTAGTGGTCAAGGGGGGACCGGGAACCAGCAGTTCTTC. Translating it yields CASGQGGTGNQQFF. The chain recombines TRBV12-5 with TRBJ2-1; perhaps D is TRBD1 or TRBD2 (6 bases each). Trimming took 5 bases from V and 11 from J, leaving 19 bases between them. Germline V CDR1 and CDR2: LGHNT, FRNRAP. The CDR3 extends over 14 amino acids.

This clonotype occurred a few times. This sequence joins TRBV5-1 and TRBJ2-7, with TRBD2 matching over 12 bases. In germline, CDR1 is SGHRS, CDR2 YFSETQ. This CDR3 spans 16 amino acids. Trimming removed 4 bases from V and 0 bases from J; junction bases left unmatched: 5. The CDR3 is CASSPRTSGDSYEQYF. CDR3 in DNA: TGCGCCAGCAGCCCCAGGACTAGCGGGGACTCCTACGAGCAGTACTTC.

This clonotype occurred a few times. The chain employs TRBV4-2 and TRBJ2-1, with a weak D call TRBD2 (7 bases). The V end was cut by 0 bases, the J end by 4 bases, with 22 bases between. Looked up from germline, CDR1 is LGHNA and CDR2 is YNFKEQ. CDR3 size: 19 residues. CDR3 bases: TGTGCCAGCAGCCAAGAATTTCGAGGGGGAGGGAGAGGGTACAATGAGCAGTTCTTC. This gives the protein CASSQEFRGGGRGYNEQFF.

Only a few counts were recorded for this clonotype. The rearrangement uses TRBV7-9 and TRBJ2-1; D is ambiguous. The CDR3 totals 15 residues. Trimming pared 3 bases from V and 4 bases from J, leaving 13 bases between. The V gene's germline CDR1 is SEHNR and CDR2 FQNEAQ (reference sequence). The CDR3 DNA follows: TGTGCCAGCAGCTTGGGTTCGGCAGAATACAATGAGCAGTTCTTC. Protein: CASSLGSAEYNEQFF.

About this clonotype itself: The junction differs from germline at one of its ends, possibly a read error. The rearrangement joins TRBV20-1 to TRBJ2-1; D call uncertain. CDR1 is DFQATT and CDR2 is SNEGSKA in the germline V gene (reference sequence). The CDR3 length is 17 residues. CDR3 sequence reads: CCAPPPRAPHSYNEQFF. CDR3 DNA: TGCTGTGCCCCACCCCCTAGAGCTCCCCACTCCTACAATGAGCAGTTCTTC.

This clonotype has a handful of counts. V gene TRBV28 combines with J gene TRBJ2-7, with TRBD2 identical over 8 bases. The CDR3 sequence is 17 residues long. Trimming at V came to 7 bases and at J to 5 bases, leaving 19 bases not matched to a gene. CDR1 and CDR2 from the germline V gene are MDHEN and SYDVKM. The CDR3 loop reads CASISRAGGRFKDEQYF. CDR3 DNA sequence: TGTGCCAGCATATCCCGTGCGGGCGGGAGGTTTAAGGACGAGCAGTACTTC.

This clonotype was observed a handful of times. The V gene is TRBV15, the J gene TRBJ2-2, with 7 nucleotides matching TRBD2. V trimming: 5 bases; J trimming: 13 bases; junction bases outside the gene matches: 16. The CDR3 is made up of 15 amino acids. Germline values: CDR1 LNHNV, CDR2 YYDKDF (reference sequence). CDR3 sequence: CATSVVAGRPPGLFF. CDR3 coding DNA: TGTGCCACCAGCGTAGTAGCGGGCCGACCCCCGGGGCTGTTTTTT.

The table lists this clonotype with a few counts. This chain links TRBV7-9 with TRBJ2-3; unclear D gene. Germline V gene sequence: CDR1 SEHNR, CDR2 FQNEAQ (reference sequence). The CDR3 is made up of 17 amino acids. V gave up 4 bases and J gave up 0 bases, with 17 bases separating them. The CDR3 DNA is TGTGCCAGCAGCTACCCCCTAAAAACGTTCAGCACAGATACGCAGTATTTT. Translated: CASSYPLKTFSTDTQYF. The full variable domain, with the rest looked up from reference TRBV7-9 and TRBJ2-3, is DTGVSQNPRHKITKRGQNVTFRCDPISEHNRLYWYRQTLGQGPEFLTYFQNEAQLEKSRLLSDRFSAERPKGSFSTLEIQRTEQGDSAMYLCASSYPLKTFSTDTQYFGPGTRLTVL.

This clonotype was picked up many times. V gene TRBV4-2 combines with J gene TRBJ2-5; 9 bases line up with TRBD1. Trimming took 4 bases from V and 4 from J; bases not matched to a gene: 7. Germline CDR1 and CDR2: LGHNA and YNFKEQ. The CDR3 is 15 residues long. The CDR3 sequence is CASSPGGQGTETQYF. The CDR3 DNA is TGTGCCAGCAGCCCAGGGGGACAGGGAACAGAGACCCAGTACTTC.

This clonotype occurred a few times. The V and J genes are TRBV10-3 and TRBJ2-5, with 8 bases matching TRBD2. This CDR3 has 16 amino acids. Germline V gene data show CDR1 as ENHRY and CDR2 as SYGVKD. With V trimmed by 2 bases and J by 7 bases, 12 bases remained unmatched. CDR3 coding DNA: TGTGCCATCAGTGAGGAGGGACTAGACCCGGTGCGGACCCAGTACTTC. Translated, it gives CAISEEGLDPVRTQYF.

The chain links TRBV5-6 to TRBJ2-2; D unresolved. The V end was cut by 6 bases, the J end by 3 bases, with 12 bases between. The germline V gene has CDR1 SGHDT and CDR2 YYEEEE. The CDR3 loop spans 14 amino acids. Written as DNA, the CDR3 is TGTGCCAGCACCCAAGTCGACTACACCGGGGAGCTGTTTTTT. Translation gives CASTQVDYTGELFF.

There are a few counts of this clonotype. The J gene is TRBJ2-2, the V gene TRBV12-3 or TRBV12-4; TRBD2 matches 10 bases. The J segment lost 5 bases and the V segment lost 6 bases, leaving 0 bases of the junction unmatched. CDR3 size: 13 residues. The CDR3 nucleotides are TGTGCCAGCAGACTAGCGGGAACCGGGGAGCTGTTTTTT. Translated: CASRLAGTGELFF.